This T cell receptor (beta chain) was captured in a study of HIV-infected patients and healthy controls. General study findings and limits: No HLA typing of donors was done in this study. Healthy control repertoires had roughly threefold more distinct CDR3s than untreated HIV+ repertoires, and higher Shannon diversity.

Reverse transcription used 450 to 650 ng RNA and constant-region primers for alpha and beta. Using multiplexing indices, alpha and beta chain libraries were generated apart by chain-specific third strand synthesis. One primer pair amplified all rearrangements per chain; each cDNA got molecular barcodes. Each CDR3 protein is one row after TCRdb ran MiXCR on the 5' RACE reads. This repertoire shows approximately 18,000 distinct CDR3 sequences, roughly 8.9% found once; its top ten account for about 2.6%. The repertoire came from unfractionated whole blood and reflected all unsorted peripheral T cells. On this clonotype itself: The antigen remains undetermined.

Input material: blood. The source is an adult in good health.

The CDR3 loop is CASSLQGSYEQYF. The CDR3 DNA reads as TGTGCCAGCAGCTTGCAAGGATCCTACGAGCAGTACTTC. This chain connects TRBV5-7 to TRBJ2-7; D gene uncertain. TRBV5-7 is treated as an ORF (open reading frame) with a function not yet certain. CDR3 length: 13 residues. V was cut by 1 base and J by 1 base, with 6 bases left in between.